This TCR beta chain appears in the sequencing data of a study of shared clonotypes between healthy human individuals. V gave up 4 bases and J gave up 1 base, with 9 bases separating them. The CDR3 loop spans 15 amino acids. CDR1 and CDR2 from the germline V gene are SGHRS and YFSETQ. Generated by immunoSEQ multiplex PCR, the TCRdb table keeps only in-frame clones and is missing some. Here the sample spans 2 million to 2.5 million clones, 85% to 95% being singletons. The source is a man aged 18 to 29 in good health. Some clones in this sample may be carry-over from other donors' samples. The chain links TRBV5-1 to TRBJ2-6; D is undetermined. What was sequenced was naive CD4+ T cells from PBMCs. Subset reported: CD45RA+ positively selected. The CDR3, as DNA: TGCGCCAGCAGCGAGAGAGAATCTGGGGCCAACGTCCTGACTTTC. This codes for CASSERESGANVLTF.